The 18 T cell receptor beta chains presented below share a single source sample, sequenced in a study of cytomegalovirus exposure and HLA in healthy donors. Profiling relied on immunoSEQ multiplex PCR, and the TCRdb table lists in-frame clones only, not all of them. The sample lists about 150,000 clones; 80% to 90% were seen once. Sequences were obtained from PBMCs. These receptors all come from a man in his late teens or twenties in good health and CMV-seropositive.

The chain couples TRBV11-2 to TRBJ1-3, with 7 bases matching TRBD1. With V trimmed by 0 bases and J by 2 bases, 4 bases remained unmatched. The V gene's germline CDR1 is SGHAT and CDR2 FQNNGV. CDR3 length: 16 amino acids. The DNA for the CDR3 is TGTGCCAGCAGCTTAGATAAGGGGGCGGCTGGAAACACCATATATTTT. Translating gives CASSLDKGAAGNTIYF.

The rearrangement links TRBV6-1 to TRBJ2-3; TRBD2 is a possible D gene (6 bases). Germline assignment: CDR1 MNHNS and CDR2 SASEGT. The CDR3 runs to 13 residues. Trimming shortened V by 7 bases and J by 2 bases, and 10 bases separated the two germline ends. This chain's CDR3 is CASTGGVTDTQYF. The CDR3 DNA sequence: TGTGCCAGCACAGGAGGGGTCACAGATACGCAGTATTTT.

This clone was observed once. In DNA form, the CDR3 reads TGTGCCAGCACGACGAGACAGGGCTACGAGCAGTACTTC. Translation: CASTTRQGYEQYF. The V gene is TRBV5-5, the J gene TRBJ2-7, with 7 bases that match TRBD1. The CDR3 is 13 residues long. The germline V gene has CDR1 SGHKS and CDR2 YYEKEE (reference sequence). V shed 6 bases and J 3 bases; nucleotides not matched to a gene: 6.

The CDR3 DNA is TGTGCCAGCAGTTACGGAGGGGGCTACACTGAAGCTTTCTTT. This codes for CASSYGGGYTEAFF. The chain uses TRBV6-5 and TRBJ1-1, with 7 nucleotides matching TRBD1. V shed 2 bases and J 3 bases; nucleotides not matched to a gene: 3. Germline CDR1 reads MNHEY; CDR2 reads SVGAGI. This CDR3 contains 14 residues.

This chain uses TRBV19 with TRBJ1-1; TRBD1 aligns across 9 bases. Germline V lookup: CDR1 LNHDA, CDR2 SQIVND (reference sequence). This CDR3 has 15 amino acids. The ends lost 6 bases at V and 0 bases at J; junction bases unmatched: 5. The CDR3 reads CASRTQGAVNTEAFF. In nucleotides, the CDR3 is TGTGCCAGTAGGACACAGGGGGCGGTGAACACTGAAGCTTTCTTT.

This clone was picked up one time. This chain uses TRBV7-9 with TRBJ2-3; TRBD1 is a possible D gene (6 bases). Germline-derived CDR1 and CDR2 are SEHNR and FQNEAQ (reference sequence). This CDR3 is 15 amino acids long. Trimming took 1 base from V and 8 from J, leaving 16 bases between them. The CDR3 nucleotides are TGTGCCAGCAGCTTAGGCTCGGGGTTCAGGGGTACGCAGTATTTT. It encodes CASSLGSGFRGTQYF.

This sequence joins TRBV19 and TRBJ1-1; 9 nucleotides match TRBD1. With 7 bases clipped from V and 2 bases from J, the junction kept 14 bases outside the gene matches. CDR3 length: 17 amino acids. In germline, CDR1 is LNHDA, CDR2 SQIVND (reference sequence). The CDR3 loop reads CASTLWGVQGANTEAFF. The CDR3 coding sequence is TGTGCCAGTACTCTATGGGGGGTACAGGGGGCAAACACTGAAGCTTTCTTT.

This clone was counted once. V gene TRBV12-5 combines with J gene TRBJ1-6; perhaps TRBD1 as D (5 bases). This CDR3 comprises 16 residues. From germline, CDR1 is LGHNT and CDR2 FRNRAP. Trimming removed 1 base at V and 8 bases at J, with 15 bases between. CDR3 residues: CASGLALRAMDSPLHF. For the CDR3, the DNA is TGTGCTAGTGGTTTGGCGCTCAGGGCGATGGATTCACCCCTCCACTTT.

The chain has TRBV4-3 and TRBJ2-7; TRBD1 matches 8 bases. This CDR3 region has 17 residues. J was trimmed by 6 bases and V by 0 bases; bases with no gene match: 13. From germline, CDR1 is LGHNA and CDR2 YSLEER. For the CDR3, the DNA is TGCGCCAGCAGCCAAGAGTACACCGGGACAGGTTCAGGCGAGCAGTACTTC. Translating it yields CASSQEYTGTGSGEQYF.

This chain uses TRBV25-1 with TRBJ1-2; D is unresolved. This CDR3 is built from 14 residues. Germline V lookup: CDR1 MGHDK, CDR2 SYGVNS. The V and J ends lost 1 base and 2 bases respectively, with 8 bases between them. CDR3 residues: CASSEFNLNYGYTF. CDR3 in DNA: TGTGCCAGCAGTGAATTTAACCTAAACTATGGCTACACCTTC.

The CDR3 nucleotides are TGTGCCATCAGTGAGGTCGGGGGGACCCAGTACTTC. Amino acid sequence: CAISEVGGTQYF. The chain couples TRBV10-3 to TRBJ2-5, with a possible D match to TRBD2 (6 bases). V dropped 2 bases and J dropped 7 bases, with 8 bases sitting between them. The CDR3 loop spans 12 amino acids. The germline gives CDR1 ENHRY, CDR2 SYGVKD.

The chain joins TRBV5-1 to TRBJ1-3; possibly TRBD1 for D (5 bases). Trimming took 4 bases from V and 2 from J, leaving 10 bases between them. Germline-derived CDR1 and CDR2 are SGHRS and YFSETQ. There are 14 residues in the CDR3. CDR3 bases: TGCGCCAGCAGCGCGGGGGTCGCTGGAAACACCATATATTTT. Its translation: CASSAGVAGNTIYF.

The chain couples TRBV6-5 to TRBJ2-3, with TRBD1 matching 8 bases. The J segment lost 5 bases and the V segment lost 6 bases, leaving 10 bases of the junction unmatched. The germline CDR1 and CDR2 sequences are MNHEY and SVGAGI. The CDR3 has 15 amino acids. CDR3 sequence: CASRAPTGDKDTQYF. The CDR3 DNA sequence: TGTGCCAGCAGAGCCCCGACAGGGGATAAAGATACGCAGTATTTT.

Details on this clone: Other DNA sequences of this sample code for an identical CDR3. The chain is built from TRBV7-9 and TRBJ2-2, with D unresolved. The CDR3 extends over 12 amino acids. The V end was cut by 2 bases, the J end by 6 bases, with 4 bases between. CDR1 and CDR2 (germline): SEHNR, FQNEAQ (reference sequence). Here the CDR3 reads CASSLSPGELFF. The CDR3 DNA sequence: TGTGCCAGCAGCTTAAGCCCCGGGGAGCTGTTTTTT.

The chain combines TRBV29-1 with TRBJ1-3; 9 nucleotides match TRBD1. Trimming cost V 7 bases and J 8 bases; bases outside gene matches: 12. The V gene's germline CDR1 is SQVTM and CDR2 ANQGSEA. The CDR3 runs 14 residues. CDR3: CSGWSGTGPDTIYF. The CDR3 nucleotides are TGCAGCGGGTGGTCCGGGACAGGGCCTGACACCATATATTTT.

The chain couples TRBV9 to TRBJ1-2; D may be TRBD1 (6 bases). CDR1 and CDR2 (germline): SGDLS, YYNGEE. The CDR3 is 15 amino acids. Trimming pared 3 bases from V and 6 bases from J, leaving 18 bases between. The CDR3, as DNA: TGTGCCAGCAGCGCGGCAACAGGGTTGCGGGATGGCTACACCTTC. Protein sequence: CASSAATGLRDGYTF.

The genes are TRBV19 and TRBJ2-7; D might be TRBD1 (6 bases). The germline gives CDR1 LNHDA, CDR2 SQIVND (reference sequence). The CDR3 sequence is 14 residues long. The V end lost 7 bases, the J end lost 2 bases, and 15 bases lay between the germline ends. The CDR3 protein is CASNPTDRPYEQYF. The CDR3 DNA reads TGTGCCAGTAACCCGACGGACAGACCCTACGAGCAGTACTTC.

The V call is TRBV2, the J call TRBJ2-1; D is unclear. Between the trimmed V and J ends, which lost 8 bases and 2 bases, there was a span of 10 bases. Germline V CDR1 and CDR2: SNHLY, FYNNEI. The CDR3 covers 13 residues. The CDR3 sequence: CASGIQTYNEQFF. The CDR3 nucleotides are TGTGCCAGCGGAATACAGACCTACAATGAGCAGTTCTTC.